These 18 T cell receptor beta chains were all obtained from the same sample, sequenced in a study of blood T cells in healthy people across ages. The authors ran a second PCR of about 6 to 12 cycles using a sample-barcoded 5' primer and a J-beta primer mix. Via MiXCR, TCRdb re-called the 5' RACE reads, giving one row per CDR3 protein. Among 1,500,000 or so distinct CDR3 sequences listed, approximately 39% were seen once. Source material: blood. These receptors were obtained from a young woman in good health.

The chain carries TRBV20-1 and TRBJ1-2; no reliable D call. Trimming took 3 bases from V and 1 from J, leaving 9 bases between them. The CDR3 consists of 13 residues. The V gene's germline CDR1 is DFQATT and CDR2 SNEGSKA (reference sequence). CDR3 amino acids: CSASNENNYGYTF. CDR3 nucleotide sequence: TGCAGTGCTAGTAACGAAAATAACTATGGCTACACCTTC.

The chain joins TRBV6-6 to TRBJ2-5; a possible D gene is TRBD1 (7 bases). The tail of the sequence fits TRBJ2-7 better, so the J call may be wrong. CDR1 and CDR2 from the germline V gene are MNHNY and SVGAGI (reference sequence). This CDR3 is 15 amino acids long. The CDR3 DNA is TGTGCTATTTGTAACGTGGCAGGGGGGTATGGCGAGCAGTACTTC. Residues: CAICNVAGGYGEQYF.

This clonotype was seen a handful of times. The chain carries TRBV2 and TRBJ2-3, with D tentatively TRBD2 (5 bases). In germline, CDR1 is SNHLY, CDR2 FYNNEI. The CDR3 consists of 11 residues. V lost 6 bases and J 10 bases, leaving 11 bases between the germline ends. The CDR3 region is CASRALAPQYF. For the CDR3, the DNA is TGTGCCAGCAGGGCTCTAGCTCCGCAGTATTTT.

This CDR3 is CASSPGDCGYTF. The CDR3 bases are TGTGCCAGCAGCCCAGGGGATTGCGGCTACACCTTC. The rearrangement links TRBV12-3 or TRBV12-4 to TRBJ1-2; maybe TRBD1 (6 bases). The CDR3 is 12 amino acids. V dropped 6 bases and J dropped 8 bases, with 13 bases sitting between them.

This clonotype was detected only a few times. The rearrangement links TRBV6-1 to TRBJ2-1; D unresolved. Trimming removed 1 base from V and 7 bases from J, with 11 bases in between. From germline, CDR1 is MNHNS and CDR2 SASEGT. The CDR3 is made up of 14 amino acids. In DNA form, the CDR3 reads TGTGCCAGCAGTGAAGGATGGGTCGGGAATGAGCAGTTCTTC. It translates to CASSEGWVGNEQFF.

The DNA of the CDR3 is TGTGCCAGCAGTTCCCCTAGCGGGACCTACGAGCAGTACTTC. Protein sequence: CASSSPSGTYEQYF. The chain uses TRBV27 and TRBJ2-7, with TRBD2 matching over 9 bases. This CDR3 has 14 amino acids. V lost 4 bases and J lost 2; bases outside the gene matches: 3. Germline assignment: CDR1 MNHEY and CDR2 SMNVEV (reference sequence).

With regard to this clonotype: The junction differs from germline at one of its ends, possibly a read error. J is TRBJ2-7 and V is TRBV29-1; maybe TRBD2 (5 bases). Germline assignment: CDR1 SQVTM and CDR2 ANQGSEA. The CDR3 is made up of 12 amino acids. The CDR3 sequence is CNVVRETYEQYF. The DNA for the CDR3 is TGCAACGTTGTCCGGGAAACCTACGAGCAGTACTTC.

The V and J genes are TRBV28 and TRBJ2-1, with D perhaps TRBD2 (6 bases). Looked up from germline, CDR1 is MDHEN and CDR2 is SYDVKM. The germline V and J ends were trimmed by 2 bases and 6 bases, with 20 bases remaining between them. The CDR3 spans 17 residues. CDR3 DNA: TGTGCCAGCAGTTTAAGAAGGGCGGGATCTAGGGCCAATGAGCAGTTCTTC. Residues: CASSLRRAGSRANEQFF.

The chain couples TRBV6-5 to TRBJ2-7; tentative D call: TRBD2 (6 bases). V lost 8 bases, J lost 6 bases, and 17 bases lay in between. Germline-derived CDR1 and CDR2 are MNHEY and SVGAGI. The CDR3 totals 13 residues. The CDR3 loop is CASRDGGTLEQYF. The DNA of the CDR3 is TGTGCCAGCCGGGATGGCGGGACTCTCGAGCAGTACTTC.

Many counts were recorded for this clonotype. This rearrangement joins TRBV9 to TRBJ2-3, with D possibly TRBD2 on 5 matching bases. Trimming stripped 0 bases from V and 3 bases from J, with 8 bases between. The V gene's germline CDR1 is SGDLS and CDR2 YYNGEE. This CDR3 comprises 14 residues. The CDR3 DNA sequence: TGTGCCAGCAGCGTAGCGGGGAGAACAGATACGCAGTATTTT. Encoded protein: CASSVAGRTDTQYF.

There are a few counts of this clonotype. The V and J genes are TRBV7-2 and TRBJ1-6; no clear D gene. The CDR3 loop spans 16 amino acids. Trimming shortened V by 3 bases and J by 0 bases, and 9 bases separated the two germline ends. Germline V gene data show CDR1 as SGHTA and CDR2 as FQGNSA. The CDR3 bases are TGTGCCAGCAGCTTCGCGGTCTCCTCCTATAATTCACCCCTCCACTTT. As protein: CASSFAVSSYNSPLHF.

The chain uses TRBV20-1 and TRBJ2-5; 13 bases match TRBD2. Losses at the gene ends were 3 bases for V and 5 bases for J; bases not matched to a gene: 9. CDR3 length: 16 residues. The germline V gene has CDR1 DFQATT and CDR2 SNEGSKA (reference sequence). The CDR3 loop is CSASSTSGGLMETQYF. CDR3 DNA sequence: TGCAGTGCTAGTTCGACTAGCGGGGGGCTTATGGAGACCCAGTACTTC.

The rearrangement uses TRBV6-2 or TRBV6-3 and TRBJ2-5; D remains ambiguous. V shed 5 bases and J shed 2 bases, with 15 bases lying between them. The germline V gene encodes CDR1 MNHEY and CDR2 SVGEGT. The CDR3 sequence is 15 residues long. The CDR3 region is CASSKQSLRQETQYF. CDR3 nucleotides: TGTGCCAGCAGTAAACAGTCTTTGCGGCAAGAGACCCAGTACTTC.

This chain joins TRBV20-1 and TRBJ2-3, with 8 bases identical to TRBD2. V was clipped by 6 bases and J by 2 bases; unmatched bases: 10. This CDR3 is built from 15 residues. Germline V gene lookup returns CDR1 DFQATT and CDR2 SNEGSKA (reference sequence). Here the CDR3 reads CSAAGGSGYTDTQYF. The DNA for the CDR3 is TGCAGTGCCGCGGGAGGTAGCGGCTACACAGATACGCAGTATTTT.

CDR3 loop: CASRDLSDKRTQYF. The CDR3 nucleotides read TGTGCCAGCAGGGACCTGTCCGACAAGAGAACCCAGTACTTC. The chain carries TRBV6-6 and TRBJ2-5, with unresolved D. The V gene lost 6 bases and the J gene lost 8 bases, with 19 bases spanning the gap. The V gene's germline CDR1 is MNHNY and CDR2 SVGAGI (reference sequence). CDR3 length: 14 residues.

J is TRBJ2-3 and V is TRBV20-1; 7 bases are a match to TRBD2. The CDR3 totals 13 residues. The germline CDR1 and CDR2 sequences are DFQATT and SNEGSKA (reference sequence). V lost 3 bases and J lost 6; bases outside the gene matches: 6. This CDR3 is CSARPAGPDTQYF. CDR3 nucleotides: TGCAGTGCTAGGCCAGCGGGGCCCGATACGCAGTATTTT.

The V gene is TRBV20-1, the J gene TRBJ2-3; 10 bases are a match to TRBD1. Germline V gives CDR1 DFQATT, CDR2 SNEGSKA (reference sequence). The CDR3 is 14 amino acids. J was trimmed by 4 bases and V by 2 bases; bases with no gene match: 3. The CDR3 DNA follows: TGCAGTGCTAGACGGACAGGGGGGCCAGATACGCAGTATTTT. This sequence encodes CSARRTGGPDTQYF.

This clonotype appeared a few times. J is TRBJ1-1 and V is TRBV20-1; D is undetermined. Trimming took off 6 bases at V and 11 bases at J, with 16 bases between the two ends. The CDR3 is 11 amino acids. Germline V gene sequence: CDR1 DFQATT, CDR2 SNEGSKA (reference sequence). The CDR3 DNA reads as TGCAGTGCCGTGGTTTGGGGTGACGCTTTCTTT. This encodes CSAVVWGDAFF.